Listed here is a single T cell receptor (beta chain). V gave up 7 bases and J gave up 4 bases; unmatched junction bases: 10. Germline CDR1 MNHEY, CDR2 SMNVEV (reference sequence). This CDR3 spans 14 amino acids. The data were taken from a study of control samples from healthy donors and cancer patients. Assay used: immunoSEQ multiplex PCR; TCRdb lists only in-frame clones, some missing. The sample consists of 100,000 to 150,000 clones, roughly 92% of them appearing once. J is TRBJ2-7 and V is TRBV27; 7 bases line up with TRBD2. The sequencing sample was made of PBMCs. The receptor was derived from a man at least 80 years old with head and neck cancer. The CDR3 coding sequence is TGTGCCAGCATGAGGGGCGGGAGAGGATACGAGCAGTACTTC. As protein: CASMRGGRGYEQYF.